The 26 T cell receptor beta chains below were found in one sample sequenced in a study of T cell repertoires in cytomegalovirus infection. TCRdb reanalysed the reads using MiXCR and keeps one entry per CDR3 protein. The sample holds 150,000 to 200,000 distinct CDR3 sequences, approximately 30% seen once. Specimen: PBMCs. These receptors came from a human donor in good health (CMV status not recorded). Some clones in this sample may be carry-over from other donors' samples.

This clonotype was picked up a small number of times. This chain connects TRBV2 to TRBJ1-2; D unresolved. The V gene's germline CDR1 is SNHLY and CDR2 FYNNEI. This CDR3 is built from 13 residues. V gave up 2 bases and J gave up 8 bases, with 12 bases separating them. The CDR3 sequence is CASSERRGGGYTF. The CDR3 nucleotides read TGTGCCAGCAGTGAAAGGCGGGGAGGGGGCTACACCTTC.

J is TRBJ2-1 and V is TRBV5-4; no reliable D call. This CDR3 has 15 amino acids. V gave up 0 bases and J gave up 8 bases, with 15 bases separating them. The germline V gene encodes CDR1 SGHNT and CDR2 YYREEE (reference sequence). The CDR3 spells CASSLASRSIYEQFF. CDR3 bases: TGTGCCAGCAGCTTGGCCAGTAGGAGCATCTATGAGCAGTTCTTC.

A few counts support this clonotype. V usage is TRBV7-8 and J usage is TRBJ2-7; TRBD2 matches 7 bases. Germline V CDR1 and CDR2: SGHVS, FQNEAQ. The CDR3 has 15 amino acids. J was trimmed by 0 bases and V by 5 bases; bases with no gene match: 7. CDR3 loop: CASSPRGESSYEQYF. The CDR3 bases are TGTGCCAGCAGCCCCCGGGGGGAAAGCTCCTACGAGCAGTACTTC. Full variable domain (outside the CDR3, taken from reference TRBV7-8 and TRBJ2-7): GAGVSQSPRYKVAKRGQDVALRCDPISGHVSLFWYQQALGQGPEFLTYFQNEAQLDKSGLPSDRFFAERPEGSVSTLKIQRTQQEDSAVYLCASSPRGESSYEQYFGPGTRLTVT.

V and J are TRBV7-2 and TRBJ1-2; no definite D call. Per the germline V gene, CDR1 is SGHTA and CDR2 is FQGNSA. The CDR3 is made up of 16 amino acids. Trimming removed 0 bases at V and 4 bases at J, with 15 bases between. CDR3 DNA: TGTGCCAGCAGCTTAGCCCTGACCCCGGCGGCCTATGGCTACACCTTC. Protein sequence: CASSLALTPAAYGYTF.

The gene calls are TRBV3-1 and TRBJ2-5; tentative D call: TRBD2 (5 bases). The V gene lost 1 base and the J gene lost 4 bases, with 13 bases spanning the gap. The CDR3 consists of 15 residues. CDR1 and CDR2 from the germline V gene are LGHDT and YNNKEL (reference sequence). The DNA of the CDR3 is TGTGCCAGCAGCCAAGCCCCCCTAGCAAGAGAGACCCAGTACTTC. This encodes CASSQAPLARETQYF.

The CDR3 loop reads CASSPYTGTAEGYTF. The CDR3 DNA reads as TGCGCCAGCAGCCCATACACCGGGACCGCCGAGGGCTACACCTTC. The J gene is TRBJ1-2, the V gene TRBV4-1; possible D gene TRBD1, 5 bases. Germline V CDR1 and CDR2: MGHRA, YSYEKL. The CDR3 extends over 15 amino acids. Trimming cost V 4 bases and J 8 bases, with 20 bases left between them.

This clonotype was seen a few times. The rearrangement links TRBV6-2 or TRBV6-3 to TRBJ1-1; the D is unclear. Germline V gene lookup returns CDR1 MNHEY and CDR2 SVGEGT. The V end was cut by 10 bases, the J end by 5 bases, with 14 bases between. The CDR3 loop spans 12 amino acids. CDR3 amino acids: CATRNGETEAFF. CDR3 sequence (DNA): TGTGCCACCAGAAATGGTGAGACTGAAGCTTTCTTT.

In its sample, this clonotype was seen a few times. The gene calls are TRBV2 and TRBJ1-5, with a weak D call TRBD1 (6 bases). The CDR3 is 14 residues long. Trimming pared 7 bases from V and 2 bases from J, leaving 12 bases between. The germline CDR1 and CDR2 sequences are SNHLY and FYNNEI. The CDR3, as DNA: TGTGCCAGCACGGGGGCATGGGGCAATCAGCCCCAGCATTTT. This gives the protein CASTGAWGNQPQHF.

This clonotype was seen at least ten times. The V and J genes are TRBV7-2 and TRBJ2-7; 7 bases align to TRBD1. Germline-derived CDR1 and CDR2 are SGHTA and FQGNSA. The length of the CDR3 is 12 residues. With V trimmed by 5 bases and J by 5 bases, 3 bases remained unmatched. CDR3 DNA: TGTGCCAGCAGCCGAGACAGGGACGAGCAGTACTTC. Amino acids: CASSRDRDEQYF.

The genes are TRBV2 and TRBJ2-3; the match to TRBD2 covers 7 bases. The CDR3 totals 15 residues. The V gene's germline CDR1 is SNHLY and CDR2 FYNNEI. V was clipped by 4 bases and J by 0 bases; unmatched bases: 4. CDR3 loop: CASSGSSGSTDTQYF. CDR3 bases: TGTGCCAGCAGTGGATCTAGCGGAAGCACAGATACGCAGTATTTT.

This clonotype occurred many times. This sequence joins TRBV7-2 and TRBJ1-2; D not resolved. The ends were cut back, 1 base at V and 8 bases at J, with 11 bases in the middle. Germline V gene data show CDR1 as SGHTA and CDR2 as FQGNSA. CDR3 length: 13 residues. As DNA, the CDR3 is TGTGCCAGCAGCTTAGGTTTTAGGGAGGGCTACACCTTC. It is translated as CASSLGFREGYTF.

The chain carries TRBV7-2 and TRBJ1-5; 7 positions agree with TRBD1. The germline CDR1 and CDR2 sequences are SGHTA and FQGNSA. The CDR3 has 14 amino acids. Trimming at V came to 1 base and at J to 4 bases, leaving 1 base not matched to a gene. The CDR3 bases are TGTGCCAGCAGCTTAGACAGGGGTAATCAGCCCCAGCATTTT. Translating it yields CASSLDRGNQPQHF.

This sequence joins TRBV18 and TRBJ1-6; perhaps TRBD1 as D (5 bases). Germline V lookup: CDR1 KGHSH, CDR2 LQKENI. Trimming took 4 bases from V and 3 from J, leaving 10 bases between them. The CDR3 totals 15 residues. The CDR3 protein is CASSRDGLYNSPLHF. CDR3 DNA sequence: TGTGCCAGCTCACGGGACGGACTCTATAATTCACCCCTCCACTTT.

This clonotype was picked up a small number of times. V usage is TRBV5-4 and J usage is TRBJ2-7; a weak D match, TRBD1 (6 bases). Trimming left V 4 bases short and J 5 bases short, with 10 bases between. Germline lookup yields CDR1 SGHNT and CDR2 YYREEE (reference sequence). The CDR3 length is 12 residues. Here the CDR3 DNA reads TGTGCCAGCAGCACAACAGGGAACGAGCAGTACTTC. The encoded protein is CASSTTGNEQYF.

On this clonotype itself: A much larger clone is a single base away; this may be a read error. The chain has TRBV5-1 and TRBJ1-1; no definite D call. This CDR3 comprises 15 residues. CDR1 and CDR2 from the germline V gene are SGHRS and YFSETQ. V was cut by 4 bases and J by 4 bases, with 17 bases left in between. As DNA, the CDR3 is TGCGCCAGCAGCCGGGAGCCGGGAGAGGGCACTGAAGCTTTCTTT. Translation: CASSREPGEGTEAFF.

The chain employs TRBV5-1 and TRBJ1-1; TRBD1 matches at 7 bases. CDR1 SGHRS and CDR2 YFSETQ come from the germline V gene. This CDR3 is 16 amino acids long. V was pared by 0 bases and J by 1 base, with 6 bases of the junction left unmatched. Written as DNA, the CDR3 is TGCGCCAGCAGCTTGGGGGTAGGGACAGAGAACACTGAAGCTTTCTTT. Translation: CASSLGVGTENTEAFF.

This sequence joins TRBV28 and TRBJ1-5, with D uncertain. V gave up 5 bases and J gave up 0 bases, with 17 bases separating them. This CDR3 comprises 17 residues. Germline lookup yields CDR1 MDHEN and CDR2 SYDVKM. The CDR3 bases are TGTGCCAGCAGTAGCCCTGACCCAGGTCATAGCAATCAGCCCCAGCATTTT. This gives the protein CASSSPDPGHSNQPQHF.

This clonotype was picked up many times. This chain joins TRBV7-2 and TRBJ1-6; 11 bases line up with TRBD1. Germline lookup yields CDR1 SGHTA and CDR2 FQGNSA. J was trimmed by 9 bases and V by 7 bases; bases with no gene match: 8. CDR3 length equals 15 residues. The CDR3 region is CASTFPGTGGSPLHF. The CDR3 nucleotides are TGTGCCAGCACATTTCCCGGGACAGGGGGTTCACCCCTCCACTTT.

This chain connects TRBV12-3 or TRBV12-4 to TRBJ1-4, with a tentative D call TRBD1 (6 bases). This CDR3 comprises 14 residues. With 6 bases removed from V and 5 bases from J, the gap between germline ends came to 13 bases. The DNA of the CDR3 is TGTGCCAGCAGCCCCCGGGACACGAATGAAAAACTGTTTTTT. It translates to CASSPRDTNEKLFF.

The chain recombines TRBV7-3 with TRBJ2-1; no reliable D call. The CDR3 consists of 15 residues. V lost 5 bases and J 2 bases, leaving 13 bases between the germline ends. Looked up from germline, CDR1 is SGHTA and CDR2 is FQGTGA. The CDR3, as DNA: TGTGCCAGCAGCCCCACCGCCGTAGCCTACAATGAGCAGTTCTTC. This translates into CASSPTAVAYNEQFF.

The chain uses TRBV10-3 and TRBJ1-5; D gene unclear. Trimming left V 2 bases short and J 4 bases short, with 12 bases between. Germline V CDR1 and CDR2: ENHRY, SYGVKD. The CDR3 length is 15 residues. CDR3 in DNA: TGTGCCATCAGTGAGGCGTCGGGGAATAATCAGCCCCAGCATTTT. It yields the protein CAISEASGNNQPQHF.

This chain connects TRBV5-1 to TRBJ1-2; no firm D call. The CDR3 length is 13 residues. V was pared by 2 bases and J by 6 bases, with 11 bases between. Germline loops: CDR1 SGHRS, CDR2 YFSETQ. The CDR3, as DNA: TGCGCCAGCAGCTTCACGAATATCGATGGCTACACCTTC. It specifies CASSFTNIDGYTF.

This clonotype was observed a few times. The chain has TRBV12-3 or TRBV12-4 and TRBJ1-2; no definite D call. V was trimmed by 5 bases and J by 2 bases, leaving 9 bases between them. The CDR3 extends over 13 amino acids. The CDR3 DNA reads TGTGCCAGCAGTCGGACGGAGAACTATGGCTACACCTTC. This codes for CASSRTENYGYTF.

CDR3 in DNA: TGTGCCAGCAGCTTAGACCAGCGGAAGTATTTT. This codes for CASSLDQRKYF. The rearrangement joins TRBV11-2 to TRBJ2-3; a possible D gene is TRBD2 (5 bases). From germline, CDR1 is SGHAT and CDR2 FQNNGV. The CDR3 totals 11 residues. The V end lost 0 bases, the J end lost 13 bases, and 8 bases lay between the germline ends.

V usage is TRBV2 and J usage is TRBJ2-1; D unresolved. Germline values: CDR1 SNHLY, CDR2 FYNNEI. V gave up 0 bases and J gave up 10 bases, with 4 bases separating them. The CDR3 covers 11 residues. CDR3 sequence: CASSEAGEQFF. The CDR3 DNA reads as TGTGCCAGCAGTGAAGCGGGGGAGCAGTTCTTC.

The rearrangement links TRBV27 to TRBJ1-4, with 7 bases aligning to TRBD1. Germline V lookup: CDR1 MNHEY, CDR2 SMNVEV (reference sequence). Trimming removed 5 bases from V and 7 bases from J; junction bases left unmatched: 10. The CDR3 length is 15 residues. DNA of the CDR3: TGTGCCAGCAGTCTGACGACAGGGACGTCTGAAAAACTGTTTTTT. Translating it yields CASSLTTGTSEKLFF.